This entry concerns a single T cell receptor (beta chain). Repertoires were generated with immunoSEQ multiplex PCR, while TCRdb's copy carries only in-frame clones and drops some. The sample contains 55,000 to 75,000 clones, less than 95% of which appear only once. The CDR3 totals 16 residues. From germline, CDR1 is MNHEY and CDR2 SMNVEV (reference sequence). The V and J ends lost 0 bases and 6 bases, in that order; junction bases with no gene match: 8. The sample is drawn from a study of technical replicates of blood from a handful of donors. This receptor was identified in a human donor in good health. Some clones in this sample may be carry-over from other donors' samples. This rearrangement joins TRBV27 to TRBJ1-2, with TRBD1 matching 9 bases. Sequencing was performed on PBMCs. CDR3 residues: CASSLSMGDRVDGYTF. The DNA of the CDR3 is TGTGCCAGCAGTTTATCGATGGGGGACAGGGTTGATGGCTACACCTTC.